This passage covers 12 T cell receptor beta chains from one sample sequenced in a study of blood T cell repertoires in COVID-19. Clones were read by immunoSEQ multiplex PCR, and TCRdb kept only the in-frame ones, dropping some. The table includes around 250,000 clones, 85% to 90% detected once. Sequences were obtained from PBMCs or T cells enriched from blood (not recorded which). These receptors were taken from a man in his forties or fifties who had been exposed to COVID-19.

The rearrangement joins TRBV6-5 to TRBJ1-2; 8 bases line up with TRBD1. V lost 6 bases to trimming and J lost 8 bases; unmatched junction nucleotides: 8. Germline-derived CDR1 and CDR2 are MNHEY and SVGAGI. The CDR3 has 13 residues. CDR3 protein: CASRPDRGWGYTF. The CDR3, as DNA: TGTGCCAGCAGGCCTGACAGGGGTTGGGGCTACACCTTC.

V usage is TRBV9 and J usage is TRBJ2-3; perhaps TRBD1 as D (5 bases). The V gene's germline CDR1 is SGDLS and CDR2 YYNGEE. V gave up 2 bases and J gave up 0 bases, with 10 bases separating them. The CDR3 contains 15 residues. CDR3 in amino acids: CASSVFGHSTDTQYF. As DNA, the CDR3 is TGTGCCAGCAGCGTTTTCGGACATAGCACAGATACGCAGTATTTT.

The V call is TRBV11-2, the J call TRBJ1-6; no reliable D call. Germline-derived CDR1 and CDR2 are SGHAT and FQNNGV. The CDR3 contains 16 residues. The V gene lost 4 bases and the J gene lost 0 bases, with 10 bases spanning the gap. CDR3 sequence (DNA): TGTGCCAGCAGCTCACGCATGAGCTCCTATAATTCACCCCTCCACTTT. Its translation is CASSSRMSSYNSPLHF.

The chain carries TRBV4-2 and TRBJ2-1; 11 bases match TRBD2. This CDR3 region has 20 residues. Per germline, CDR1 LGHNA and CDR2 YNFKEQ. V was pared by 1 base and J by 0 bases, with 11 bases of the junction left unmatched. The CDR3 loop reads CASSQAVGTSGAGSYNEQFF. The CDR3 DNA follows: TGTGCCAGCAGCCAAGCTGTAGGGACTAGCGGAGCCGGCTCCTACAATGAGCAGTTCTTC.

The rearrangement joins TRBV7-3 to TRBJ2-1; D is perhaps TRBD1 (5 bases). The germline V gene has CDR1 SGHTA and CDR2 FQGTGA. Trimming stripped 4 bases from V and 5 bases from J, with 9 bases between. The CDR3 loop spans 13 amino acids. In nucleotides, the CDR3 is TGTGCCAGCAGCTCAGACAGTAACAATGAGCAGTTCTTC. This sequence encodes CASSSDSNNEQFF.

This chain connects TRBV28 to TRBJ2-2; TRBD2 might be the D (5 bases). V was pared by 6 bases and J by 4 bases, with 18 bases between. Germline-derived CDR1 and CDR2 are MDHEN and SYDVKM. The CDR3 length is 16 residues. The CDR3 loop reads CASSSGTGSSTGELFF. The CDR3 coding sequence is TGTGCCAGCAGCTCTGGTACGGGGTCGAGCACCGGGGAGCTGTTTTTT.

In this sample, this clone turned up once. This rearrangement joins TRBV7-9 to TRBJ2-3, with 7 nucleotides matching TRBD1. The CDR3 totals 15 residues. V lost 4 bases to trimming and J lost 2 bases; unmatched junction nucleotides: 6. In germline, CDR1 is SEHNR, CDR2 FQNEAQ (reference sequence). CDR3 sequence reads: CASSSGTAITDTQYF. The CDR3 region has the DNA TGTGCCAGCAGCTCGGGGACAGCCATCACAGATACGCAGTATTTT.

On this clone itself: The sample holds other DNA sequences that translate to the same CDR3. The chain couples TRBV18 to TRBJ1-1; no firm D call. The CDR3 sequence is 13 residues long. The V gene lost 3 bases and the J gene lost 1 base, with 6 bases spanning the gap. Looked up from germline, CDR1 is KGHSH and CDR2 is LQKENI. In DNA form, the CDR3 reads TGTGCCAGCTCACCGGGCGCGAACACTGAAGCTTTCTTT. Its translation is CASSPGANTEAFF. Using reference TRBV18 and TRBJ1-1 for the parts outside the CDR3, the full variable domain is NAGVMQNPRHLVRRRGQEARLRCSPMKGHSHVYWYRQLPEEGLKFMVYLQKENIIDESGMPKERFSAEFPKEGPSILRIQQVVRGDSAAYFCASSPGANTEAFFGQGTRLTVV.

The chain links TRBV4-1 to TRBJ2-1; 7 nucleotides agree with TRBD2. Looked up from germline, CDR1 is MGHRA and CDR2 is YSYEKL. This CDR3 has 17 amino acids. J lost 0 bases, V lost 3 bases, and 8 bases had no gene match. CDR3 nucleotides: TGCGCCAGCAGCCACGGAGGTGGGAGGGGCTCCTACAATGAGCAGTTCTTC. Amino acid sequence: CASSHGGGRGSYNEQFF.

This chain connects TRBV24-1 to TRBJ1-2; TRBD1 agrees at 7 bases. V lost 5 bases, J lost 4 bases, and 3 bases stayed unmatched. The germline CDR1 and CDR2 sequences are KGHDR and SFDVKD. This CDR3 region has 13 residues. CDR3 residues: CATSVAGGYGYTF. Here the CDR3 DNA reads TGTGCCACCAGTGTGGCAGGGGGCTATGGCTACACCTTC.

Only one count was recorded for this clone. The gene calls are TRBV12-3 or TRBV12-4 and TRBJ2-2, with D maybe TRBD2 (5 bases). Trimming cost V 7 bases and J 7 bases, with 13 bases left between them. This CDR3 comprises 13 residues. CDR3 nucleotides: TGTGCCAGCACGGGGTTTACCGGCGGGGAGCTGTTTTTT. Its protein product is CASTGFTGGELFF.

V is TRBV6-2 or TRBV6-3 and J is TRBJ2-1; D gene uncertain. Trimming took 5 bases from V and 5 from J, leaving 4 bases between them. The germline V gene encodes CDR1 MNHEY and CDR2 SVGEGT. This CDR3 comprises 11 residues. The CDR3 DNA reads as TGTGCCAGCAGTCAAAACAATGAGCAGTTCTTC. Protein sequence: CASSQNNEQFF.